This T cell receptor (beta chain) was identified during a study of OX40 agonist ivuxolimab in advanced cancers. Measured with immunoSEQ multiplex PCR; TCRdb has only the in-frame clones, and not every one. The table records 15,000 to 20,000 clones, around 83% of them present only once. The CDR3 length is 16 residues. Germline CDR1 is KGHSH and CDR2 is LQKENI. The junction had 5 bases not matched to a gene; V was cut back by 3 bases and J by 0 bases. The sequence came from an adult with an advanced solid tumor such as melanoma, head and neck, liver or kidney cancer. Sequenced material: CD4+ or CD8+ T cells sorted from blood, taken in a trial of the OX40 agonist ivuxolimab. The J gene is TRBJ1-1, the V gene TRBV18, with 9 bases aligning to TRBD1. Here the CDR3 reads CASSPGTGLMNTEAFF. CDR3 bases: TGTGCCAGCTCACCTGGGACAGGGCTCATGAACACTGAAGCTTTCTTT. Together with reference TRBV18 and TRBJ1-1, the CDR3 gives the full variable domain: NAGVMQNPRHLVRRRGQEARLRCSPMKGHSHVYWYRQLPEEGLKFMVYLQKENIIDESGMPKERFSAEFPKEGPSILRIQQVVRGDSAAYFCASSPGTGLMNTEAFFGQGTRLTVV.